A selection of T cell receptor beta chains follows, all from one sample in a study of T cell responses to AZD1222 COVID-19 vaccine. Using immunoSEQ multiplex PCR, the repertoire was profiled, and TCRdb retains in-frame clones only, with some absent. The sample includes more than 85,000 clones, around nine tenths of them seen just once. The material was peripheral blood, obtained 28 days after the second AZD1222 dose. The receptor set was obtained from an adult who received the AZD1222 COVID-19 vaccine. Both conserved end residues are part of each CDR3. Fields, in order: V gene, clone size, J gene, D gene, CDR3 DNA, CDR3 protein. A D gene is named only where the DNA matches it firmly. Rows may omit the clone size; those that give it use once, few, many or a size class.

v_gene: TRBV24-1; abundance: NA; j_gene: TRBJ2-3; d_gene: NA; CDR3nt: TGTGCCACCAGTGATGCGGACAGCCTGGGGGCAGATACGCAGTATTTT; CDR3aa: CATSDADSLGADTQYF
v_gene: TRBV14; abundance: NA; j_gene: TRBJ1-4; d_gene: NA; CDR3nt: TGTGCCAGCAGCCGGGGGGATGCAACTAATGAAAAACTGTTTTTT; CDR3aa: CASSRGDATNEKLFF
v_gene: TRBV5-4; abundance: NA; j_gene: TRBJ1-1; d_gene: TRBD1; CDR3nt: TGTGCCAGCAGCTACAGACAGGGTGCTGAAGCTTTCTTT; CDR3aa: CASSYRQGAEAFF
v_gene: TRBV7-2; abundance: NA; j_gene: TRBJ2-7; d_gene: NA; CDR3nt: TGTGCCAGCAGCTCTACAGGTCCGAGGTTCCACGAGCAGTACTTC; CDR3aa: CASSSTGPRFHEQYF
v_gene: TRBV4-2; abundance: NA; j_gene: TRBJ1-5; d_gene: TRBD1; CDR3nt: TGTGCCAGCAGCCGGACCCGGGACAGGGGCAATCAGCCCCAGCATTTT; CDR3aa: CASSRTRDRGNQPQHF
v_gene: TRBV5-6; abundance: NA; j_gene: TRBJ2-3; d_gene: NA; CDR3nt: TGTGCCAGCAGCTTTAGGTTCTACTATACGCAGTATTTT; CDR3aa: CASSFRFYYTQYF
v_gene: TRBV11-2; abundance: NA; j_gene: TRBJ2-1; d_gene: NA; CDR3nt: TGTGCCAGCAGCTTAGCAGGGAACCACAATGAGCAGTTCTTC; CDR3aa: CASSLAGNHNEQFF
v_gene: TRBV10-3; abundance: NA; j_gene: TRBJ2-5; d_gene: NA; CDR3nt: TGTGCCATCAGTGGAGGGGTTGGTGCCCAAGAGACCCAGTACTTC; CDR3aa: CAISGGVGAQETQYF
v_gene: TRBV6-2/TRBV6-3; abundance: once; j_gene: TRBJ1-2; d_gene: NA; CDR3nt: TGTGCCAGCAGTTACTCGCCCCCGGACGGACTTCGGGGCTACACCTTC; CDR3aa: CASSYSPPDGLRGYTF
v_gene: TRBV3-1/TRBV3-2; abundance: NA; j_gene: TRBJ1-5; d_gene: NA; CDR3nt: TGTGCCAGCAGCCAAGCAATCAGCAATCAGCCCCAGCATTTT; CDR3aa: CASSQAISNQPQHF
v_gene: TRBV7-9; abundance: NA; j_gene: TRBJ1-3; d_gene: NA; CDR3nt: TGTGCCAGCACCTGGGACGGGGGAAACACCATATATTTT; CDR3aa: CASTWDGGNTIYF
v_gene: TRBV7-2; abundance: once; j_gene: TRBJ1-2; d_gene: NA; CDR3nt: TGTGCCAGCAGCTTAGGCAGAGACTATGGCTACACCTTC; CDR3aa: CASSLGRDYGYTF
v_gene: TRBV7-9; abundance: NA; j_gene: TRBJ2-1; d_gene: NA; CDR3nt: TGTGCCAGCAGCTTAGGTTGGAGCAATGAGCAGTTCTTC; CDR3aa: CASSLGWSNEQFF
v_gene: TRBV18; abundance: NA; j_gene: TRBJ2-6; d_gene: NA; CDR3nt: TGTGCCAGCTCACCAAATTCCCTGGCCGCGGGTGGGGCCAACGTCCTGACTTTC; CDR3aa: CASSPNSLAAGGANVLTF
v_gene: TRBV6-6; abundance: NA; j_gene: TRBJ1-2; d_gene: NA; CDR3nt: TGTGCCAGCAGTTACGAGGCGGATAACTATGGCTACACCTTC; CDR3aa: CASSYEADNYGYTF
v_gene: TRBV11-1; abundance: NA; j_gene: TRBJ2-3; d_gene: TRBD1; CDR3nt: TGTGCCAGCAGCCCAGGACAGGGACGGGGCACAGATACGCAGTATTTT; CDR3aa: CASSPGQGRGTDTQYF
v_gene: TRBV2; abundance: once; j_gene: TRBJ1-6; d_gene: NA; CDR3nt: TGTGCCAGCAGATACAGTAATTCACCCCTCCACTTT; CDR3aa: CASRYSNSPLHF
v_gene: TRBV7-2; abundance: medium-sized; j_gene: TRBJ2-1; d_gene: NA; CDR3nt: TGTGCCAGCAGCCAGGGACTCCCGGGAAACAATGAGCAGTTCTTC; CDR3aa: CASSQGLPGNNEQFF
v_gene: TRBV7-9; abundance: NA; j_gene: TRBJ2-7; d_gene: TRBD2; CDR3nt: TGTGCCAGCAGCCGTCTCGCGGGGGACGAGCAGTACTTC; CDR3aa: CASSRLAGDEQYF
v_gene: TRBV11-3; abundance: NA; j_gene: TRBJ2-7; d_gene: TRBD1; CDR3nt: TGTGCCAGCAGCAAAGGACAGGACTACGAGCAGTACTTC; CDR3aa: CASSKGQDYEQYF
v_gene: TRBV14; abundance: NA; j_gene: TRBJ1-2; d_gene: NA; CDR3nt: TGTGCCAGCAGCCAAGGGCAGAGCTATGGCTACACCTTC; CDR3aa: CASSQGQSYGYTF
v_gene: TRBV10-1; abundance: NA; j_gene: TRBJ1-1; d_gene: NA; CDR3nt: TGCGCCAGCAGTGAGTCAAGTGAGGGAGTCACTGAAGCTTTCTTT; CDR3aa: CASSESSEGVTEAFF
v_gene: TRBV6-5; abundance: NA; j_gene: TRBJ1-5; d_gene: NA; CDR3nt: TGTGCCAGCAGTTCGCACAGGGATCAGCCCCAGCATTTT; CDR3aa: CASSSHRDQPQHF
v_gene: TRBV5-1; abundance: NA; j_gene: TRBJ1-5; d_gene: NA; CDR3nt: TGCGCCAGCAGCTTGGGCGGATGGGAATCAGCCCAGCATTTT; CDR3aa: CASSLGGWESAQHF
v_gene: TRBV9; abundance: NA; j_gene: TRBJ1-3; d_gene: NA; CDR3nt: TGTGCCAGCAGCGTAGGCAACACCCACTCTGGAAACACCATATATTTT; CDR3aa: CASSVGNTHSGNTIYF
v_gene: TRBV9; abundance: NA; j_gene: TRBJ2-1; d_gene: NA; CDR3nt: TGTGCCAGCAGCGTAGGAACGGGGTACTACTACAATGAGCAGTTCTTC; CDR3aa: CASSVGTGYYYNEQFF
v_gene: TRBV7-2; abundance: NA; j_gene: TRBJ2-7; d_gene: TRBD1; CDR3nt: TGTGCCAGCAGTCGACAGGGACGGGCCAGCTACGAGCAGTACTTC; CDR3aa: CASSRQGRASYEQYF
v_gene: TRBV19; abundance: NA; j_gene: TRBJ2-2; d_gene: TRBD2; CDR3nt: TGTGCCAGTAGTAGCCTTAGCGGGGGGAACACCGGGGAGCTGTTTTTT; CDR3aa: CASSSLSGGNTGELFF
v_gene: TRBV6-5; abundance: NA; j_gene: TRBJ2-1; d_gene: NA; CDR3nt: TGTGCCAGCAAGGGGGTTAATGAGCAGTTCTTC; CDR3aa: CASKGVNEQFF
v_gene: TRBV6-5; abundance: NA; j_gene: TRBJ2-6; d_gene: NA; CDR3nt: TGTGCCAGCACTCCTGGGGTCACTGGGGCCAACGTCCTGACTTTC; CDR3aa: CASTPGVTGANVLTF
v_gene: TRBV7-2; abundance: NA; j_gene: TRBJ1-5; d_gene: TRBD1; CDR3nt: TGTGCCAGCAGCCCAGATACAGGGGTCGACAGTCAGCCCCAGCATTTT; CDR3aa: CASSPDTGVDSQPQHF
v_gene: TRBV4-1; abundance: NA; j_gene: TRBJ1-5; d_gene: NA; CDR3nt: TGCGCCAGCAGCCAAGGGGCCGGGGACATGGGGGCTCAGCCCCAGCATTTT; CDR3aa: CASSQGAGDMGAQPQHF
v_gene: TRBV12-3/TRBV12-4; abundance: NA; j_gene: TRBJ2-7; d_gene: NA; CDR3nt: TGTGCCAGCATTCGGACTGGGTCCTACGAGCAGTACTTC; CDR3aa: CASIRTGSYEQYF
v_gene: TRBV6-6; abundance: NA; j_gene: TRBJ2-7; d_gene: TRBD1; CDR3nt: TGTGCCAGCAGTTCGGACAGGGGGACCTACGAGCAGTACTTC; CDR3aa: CASSSDRGTYEQYF
v_gene: TRBV7-9; abundance: once; j_gene: TRBJ2-7; d_gene: TRBD1; CDR3nt: TGTGCCAGCAGCTTAGGGACAGGCTCCTACGAGCAGTACTTC; CDR3aa: CASSLGTGSYEQYF
v_gene: TRBV2; abundance: NA; j_gene: TRBJ2-2; d_gene: NA; CDR3nt: TGTGCCAGCAGTGAAGTACAGGGAGCCGGGGAGCTGTTTTTT; CDR3aa: CASSEVQGAGELFF
v_gene: TRBV27; abundance: NA; j_gene: TRBJ2-7; d_gene: NA; CDR3nt: TGTGCCAGCAGTAGGGTGATGATGGTCTACGAGCAGTACTTC; CDR3aa: CASSRVMMVYEQYF
v_gene: TRBV5-4; abundance: NA; j_gene: TRBJ1-5; d_gene: NA; CDR3nt: TGTGCCAGCAGCTTGGGATTCAATCAGCCCCAGCATTTT; CDR3aa: CASSLGFNQPQHF
v_gene: TRBV6-6; abundance: NA; j_gene: TRBJ1-6; d_gene: TRBD1; CDR3nt: TGTGCCAGCAGTAGGGACAGCTCCTATAATTCACCCCTCCACTTT; CDR3aa: CASSRDSSYNSPLHF
v_gene: TRBV3-1/TRBV3-2; abundance: NA; j_gene: TRBJ1-1; d_gene: TRBD1; CDR3nt: TGTGCCAGCAGCCAATCTCAGGGGGGAGAAGCTTTCTTT; CDR3aa: CASSQSQGGEAFF
v_gene: TRBV15; abundance: medium-sized; j_gene: TRBJ1-5; d_gene: TRBD1; CDR3nt: TGTGCCACCAGCCTCCGACAGGGAGGCAATCAGCCCCAGCATTTT; CDR3aa: CATSLRQGGNQPQHF
v_gene: TRBV9; abundance: NA; j_gene: TRBJ2-7; d_gene: TRBD1; CDR3nt: TGTGCCAGCAGCCCCCCCTTGGCGAGCCCGGGACAGAGCTCCTACGAGCAGTACTTC; CDR3aa: CASSPPLASPGQSSYEQYF
v_gene: TRBV28; abundance: NA; j_gene: TRBJ2-2; d_gene: TRBD2; CDR3nt: TGTGCCAGCAGCTTGGGTAGCGGGGGGCCGAGGACCGGGGAGCTGTTTTTT; CDR3aa: CASSLGSGGPRTGELFF
v_gene: TRBV7-8; abundance: NA; j_gene: TRBJ1-2; d_gene: NA; CDR3nt: TGTGCCAGCAGCTTAGGGGGGGCAGGAGCCAACTATGGCTACACCTTC; CDR3aa: CASSLGGAGANYGYTF
v_gene: TRBV14; abundance: NA; j_gene: TRBJ1-1; d_gene: NA; CDR3nt: TGTGCCAGCAGCCCCCGTATCGGGTTAACTGAAGCTTTCTTT; CDR3aa: CASSPRIGLTEAFF
v_gene: TRBV12-5; abundance: NA; j_gene: TRBJ2-1; d_gene: NA; CDR3nt: TGTGCTAGTGGTTTGGGGGCAGTCTTCAATGAGCAGTTCTTC; CDR3aa: CASGLGAVFNEQFF
v_gene: TRBV3-1/TRBV3-2; abundance: NA; j_gene: TRBJ1-4; d_gene: NA; CDR3nt: TGTGCCAGCAGCCCGCAAGCAGGGAAAGGGGTGGAAAAACTGTTTTTT; CDR3aa: CASSPQAGKGVEKLFF
v_gene: TRBV28; abundance: NA; j_gene: TRBJ2-1; d_gene: TRBD1; CDR3nt: TGTGCCATCGGACAGGACTCCTACAATGAGCAGTTCTTC; CDR3aa: CAIGQDSYNEQFF
v_gene: TRBV7-2; abundance: NA; j_gene: TRBJ2-5; d_gene: TRBD1; CDR3nt: TGTGCCAGCAGCTTGAAGACAGGGACGATCAGGGAGACCCAGTACTTC; CDR3aa: CASSLKTGTIRETQYF
v_gene: TRBV6-5; abundance: NA; j_gene: TRBJ2-4; d_gene: NA; CDR3nt: TGTGCCACCCAGCAGCGACAGTATGCCAAAAACATTCAGTACTTC; CDR3aa: CATQQRQYAKNIQYF
v_gene: TRBV7-8; abundance: NA; j_gene: TRBJ2-1; d_gene: NA; CDR3nt: TGTGCCAGCAGCCGAGCAGGGAGATCGATCAATGAGCAGTTCTTC; CDR3aa: CASSRAGRSINEQFF
v_gene: TRBV6-5; abundance: NA; j_gene: TRBJ1-1; d_gene: NA; CDR3nt: TGTGCCAGCAGTATCAGGGGTACTGAAGCTTTCTTT; CDR3aa: CASSIRGTEAFF
v_gene: TRBV19; abundance: NA; j_gene: TRBJ2-7; d_gene: NA; CDR3nt: TGTGCCAGTAGTATAGGGGGGGCTTCGGCCTACGAGCAGTACTTC; CDR3aa: CASSIGGASAYEQYF
v_gene: TRBV11-2; abundance: NA; j_gene: TRBJ2-7; d_gene: NA; CDR3nt: TGTGCCAGCAGCGCGGGACCTGAGGGCGAGCAGTACTTC; CDR3aa: CASSAGPEGEQYF
v_gene: TRBV5-1; abundance: NA; j_gene: TRBJ2-6; d_gene: NA; CDR3nt: TGCGCCAGCAGCTTCCAGGGGTCTGGGGCCAACGTCCTGACTTTC; CDR3aa: CASSFQGSGANVLTF
v_gene: TRBV7-8; abundance: NA; j_gene: TRBJ1-6; d_gene: NA; CDR3nt: TGTGCCAGCAGCTTAGGGGACTTCCTCCCCCTCCACTTT; CDR3aa: CASSLGDFLPLHF
v_gene: TRBV4-3; abundance: NA; j_gene: TRBJ2-1; d_gene: NA; CDR3nt: TGCGCCAGCAGTCGAGGGTCCAATGAGCAGTTCTTC; CDR3aa: CASSRGSNEQFF
v_gene: TRBV6-2/TRBV6-3; abundance: once; j_gene: TRBJ2-1; d_gene: TRBD2; CDR3nt: TGTGCCAGCAGTCCCGGGACTAGCGGGGGGGCGGAAAACAATGAGCAGTTCTTC; CDR3aa: CASSPGTSGGAENNEQFF